A selection of T cell receptor beta chains follows, all from one sample in a study of T cells in Graves' hyperthyroidism and ophthalmopathy. TCRdb reprocessed the multiplex PCR reads via MiXCR and lists one record per CDR3 protein. This sample has around 700,000 distinct CDR3 sequences, with around a third found just once. The sequencing input was blood. The receptors derive from a woman aged 40 to 50 with Graves' hyperthyroidism. CDR3s include the opening cysteine and the closing phenylalanine or tryptophan.

TRBJ1-1,13,TRBV10-3,CAIRPTRTTEAFF
TRBJ2-7,13,TRBV7-9,CASRLGRGYEQYF
TRBJ1-3,13,TRBV6-5,CASSYPSGNTIYF
TRBJ1-5,16,TRBV6-2/TRBV6-3,CASRSAGTGGRQPQHF
TRBJ1-1,13,TRBV7-9,CASSSGLNTEAFF
TRBJ1-1,16,TRBV19,CASSIAGGELITEAFF
TRBJ1-5,14,TRBV19,CASRGGIFNQPQHF
TRBJ1-6,14,TRBV20-1,CSAPQGNYNSPLHF
TRBJ2-7,13,TRBV5-1,CASSLADYNEQYF
TRBJ2-7,16,TRBV5-4,CASSLFIGQSAYEQYF
TRBJ1-1,15,TRBV19,CASSIPGRGRAEAFF
TRBJ1-4,14,TRBV5-1,CASSLGGQGAQLFF
TRBJ1-5,15,TRBV19,CASTSTTGVDQPQHF
TRBJ1-2,14,TRBV28,CASSYRQQSYGYTF
TRBJ2-5,16,TRBV4-2,CASSPGLAGAQETQYF
TRBJ1-6,16,TRBV2,CASSSRDASYNSPLHF
TRBJ1-3,19,TRBV19,CASSGSSWIQGVAGNTIYF
TRBJ1-5,15,TRBV15,CATSSGQGSAQPQHF
TRBJ1-5,14,TRBV19,CAISVGRGNQPQHF
NA,14,TRBV24-1,CATSESGVKNIQYF
TRBJ1-2,8,TRBV20-1,CAGAIYTF
TRBJ2-7,15,TRBV27,CASSLWGTGPYEQYF
TRBJ2-7,16,TRBV15,CATSRDLSGRFYEQYF
TRBJ2-7,14,TRBV28,CASSSWDPPYEQYF
TRBJ1-1,15,TRBV10-3,CASSGSQGADTEAFF
TRBJ1-1,11,TRBV20-1,CSALGDTEAFF
TRBJ1-6,15,TRBV7-2,CASSPRTVPGSPLHF
TRBJ1-6,12,TRBV9,CASSAGRAPLHF
TRBJ1-2,13,TRBV5-1,CASSRDSWYGYTF
TRBJ1-1,15,TRBV5-1,CASRRGTGNFAEAFF
TRBJ1-6,14,TRBV5-1,CASSLRTENSPLHF
TRBJ2-7,17,TRBV5-4,CASSLDLAERLAYEQYF
TRBJ2-2,15,TRBV6-5,CASTPGQGWTGELFF
TRBJ1-6,18,TRBV24-1,CATSAKQGLKFVEPLLHF
TRBJ1-2,15,TRBV14,CASSQFQSANYGYTF
TRBJ2-2,13,TRBV24-1,CATNGQNTGELFF
TRBJ2-7,14,TRBV20-1,CSARRTSGRYEQYF
TRBJ2-7,15,TRBV7-6,CASSLEGTAPYEQYF
TRBJ1-6,15,TRBV25-1,CASSELEWGDSPLHF
TRBJ1-3,13,TRBV3-1,CASSQEATHTIYF
TRBJ2-7,13,TRBV10-2,CASSESGGYEQYF
TRBJ1-1,15,TRBV10-3,CASSRRDGRNTEAFF
TRBJ1-1,14,TRBV4-1,CASSQDGWGTEAFF
TRBJ2-6,18,TRBV4-2,CASSQELNRGSGANVLTF